The source of this T cell receptor (beta chain) is a study of Graves' ophthalmopathy and Graves' hyperthyroidism. Across the study: The study drew peripheral blood at initial diagnosis, before any treatment. Study results and caveats: Blood samples also showed most expanded thyroid clonotypes exceeding 0.001 frequency.

Aged 18 to 65, hyperthyroidism patients had new diagnoses of under 2 months' duration. Clinical symptoms, serum thyroxine, TRAb, thyroid ultrasound and orbital computed tomography determined diagnosis. The authors amplified TCR beta CDR3 regions, and they did so from RNA transcripts for repertoire sequencing. Scientists carried out first-round RT-PCR using HTBI primers and then a second-round multiplex PCR. Via MiXCR, TCRdb re-called the multiplex PCR reads, giving one row per CDR3 protein. The repertoire holds a few hundred thousand distinct CDR3 sequences, with 15% as singletons. Trimming left V 2 bases short and J 4 bases short, with 17 bases between. The CDR3 length is 16 residues. This clonotype was found many times. Its antigen is currently unknown.

This chain joins TRBV12-3 or TRBV12-4 and TRBJ1-2; D is uncertain. The specimen was peripheral blood. This clonotype was obtained from a woman younger than 30 with stable Graves' hyperthyroidism. The CDR3 bases are TGTGCCAGCAGTTTAAAAGAGAGACTTGGGAGCTATGGCTACACCTTC. Protein sequence: CASSLKERLGSYGYTF.